Included here is one T cell receptor beta chain sequence, with context. Its cognate antigen is unknown. The entry originates in a study of post-analysis software for immune sequencing data. Researchers reported that TCR beta cDNA libraries carried unique molecular identifiers. It was from roughly 0.93 to 9.6 million T cells that approximately 500,000 cDNA molecules came. TCRdb redid the calling of the PCR reads with MiXCR, one entry per CDR3 protein. The table lists approximately 690,000 distinct CDR3 sequences, around 64% of them singletons, with about 11% in the top ten. Study-wide results and caveats: Higher frequency in patients than in controls was seen for about five TRBV segments, with TRBV5-6, TRBV5-1 and TRBV20-1 among them.

V was pared by 5 bases and J by 6 bases, with 23 bases between. The CDR3 length is 16 residues. From germline, CDR1 is SGHAT and CDR2 FQNNGV. The clonotype originates from a girl aged 2 to 9 with multiple sclerosis. Sequencing used blood. The V and J genes are TRBV11-2 and TRBJ2-7; D is possibly TRBD2 (5 bases). CDR3 amino acids: CASSQPARGGLAEQYF. Here the CDR3 DNA reads TGTGCCAGCAGCCAACCAGCCCGCGGAGGATTAGCCGAGCAGTACTTC.